These T cell receptor beta chains were read from a single sample in a study of T cell repertoires in cytomegalovirus infection. Using its own MiXCR run on the reads, TCRdb lists one record per CDR3 protein. The table has some 160,000 distinct CDR3 sequences, about 15% seen once; the top ten hold around 20%. The specimen was CD8+ T cells from PBMCs. Receptors originate from a human donor in good health (CMV status not recorded). Some clones in this sample may be carry-over from other donors' samples. Both conserved end residues are part of each CDR3. The order of the fields is J gene, D gene, V gene, clone size, CDR3 DNA, CDR3 protein. The D gene is left open where the match is weak. Not all rows give a size; the values are once, few, many and, for expanded clones, a class.

TRBJ2-7	TRBD1	TRBV29-1	.	TGCAGCGTTCGGGACAGGCGTTCCTACGAGCAGTACTTC	CSVRDRRSYEQYF
TRBJ1-5	TRBD1	TRBV7-6	.	TGTGCCAGCAGCTTATGGACAGGGGGCTTTAACAGCAATCAGCCCCAGCATTTT	CASSLWTGGFNSNQPQHF
TRBJ2-5	.	TRBV6-2/TRBV6-3	.	TGTGCCAGCAGCCCCTTCAAGGGATCGGCCCAAGAGACCCAGTACTTC	CASSPFKGSAQETQYF
TRBJ2-1	TRBD2	TRBV19	.	TGTGCCAGTAGGAGCGGGGGGATGGAGCAGTTCTTC	CASRSGGMEQFF
TRBJ2-5	.	TRBV7-6	.	TGTGCCAGCAGCTTCGAGGACGCCGGGCAGACCCAGTACTTC	CASSFEDAGQTQYF
TRBJ1-1	.	TRBV7-6	.	TGTGCCAGCAGCTCACAGGGATCCGCTGAAGCTTTCTTT	CASSSQGSAEAFF
TRBJ2-7	TRBD2	TRBV11-1	.	TGTGCCAGCAGCAATCCTTTAGCGGGGGTCTCCTACGAGCAGTACTTC	CASSNPLAGVSYEQYF
TRBJ2-2	.	TRBV12-3/TRBV12-4	.	TGTGCCATCAGGGGAGGCAGGACTGCGGCCGGGGAGCTGTTTTTT	CAIRGGRTAAGELFF
TRBJ2-1	.	TRBV6-2/TRBV6-3	.	TGTGCCAGCAGTTATTCGGGCGCGCAGTTCTTC	CASSYSGAQFF
TRBJ2-3	TRBD2	TRBV6-5	few	TGTGCCAGCAGTCCGGGACTAGCCACAGATACGCAGTATTTT	CASSPGLATDTQYF
TRBJ1-1	.	TRBV6-5	many	TGTGCCAGTAGCTATGGCACTGAAGCTTTCTTT	CASSYGTEAFF
TRBJ1-5	.	TRBV28	few	TGTGCCAGCAGCCTAATGATCGGTCAGCCCCAGCATTTT	CASSLMIGQPQHF
TRBJ2-1	.	TRBV9	.	TGTGCCAGCAGCGTGGGCAGCCACAATGAGCAGTTCTTC	CASSVGSHNEQFF
TRBJ2-1	.	TRBV6-2/TRBV6-3	once	TGTGCCAGCAGTTACCATAGCGACTACAACTACAATGAGCAGTTCTTC	CASSYHSDYNYNEQFF
TRBJ2-7	TRBD1	TRBV6-4	few	TGTGCCAGCAGTGTCCTCCCGGGACAGGCCTACGAGCAGTACTTC	CASSVLPGQAYEQYF